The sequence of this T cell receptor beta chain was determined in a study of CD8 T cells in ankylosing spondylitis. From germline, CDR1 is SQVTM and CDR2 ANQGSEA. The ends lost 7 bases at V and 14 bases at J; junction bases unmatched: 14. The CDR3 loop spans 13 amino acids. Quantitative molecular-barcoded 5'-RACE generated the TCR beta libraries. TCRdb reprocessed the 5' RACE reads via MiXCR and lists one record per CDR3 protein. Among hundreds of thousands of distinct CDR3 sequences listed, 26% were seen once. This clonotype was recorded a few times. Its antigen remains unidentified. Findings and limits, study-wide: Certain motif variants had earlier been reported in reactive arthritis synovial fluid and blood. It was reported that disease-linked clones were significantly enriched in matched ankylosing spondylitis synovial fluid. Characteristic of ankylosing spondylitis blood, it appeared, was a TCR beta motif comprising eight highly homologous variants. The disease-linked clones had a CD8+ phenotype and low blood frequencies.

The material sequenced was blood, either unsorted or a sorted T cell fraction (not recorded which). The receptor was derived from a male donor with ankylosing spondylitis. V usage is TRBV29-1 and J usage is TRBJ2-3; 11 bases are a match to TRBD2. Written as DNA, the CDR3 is TGCAGCGCGGCGGGACTAGCGGACGATCGGGGGTATTTT. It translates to CSAAGLADDRGYF.